The 25 T cell receptor beta chains below were found in one sample sequenced in a study of cytotoxic CD8 clonotypes in ibrutinib-treated CLL. The protocol was immunoSEQ multiplex PCR, while the TCRdb copy is restricted to in-frame clones and leaves out a portion. The repertoire has about 300,000 clones, over 60% of them found once; the top ten carry about 6.7%. The sequencing here drew on PBMCs, taken after 36 months of ibrutinib treatment. All receptors come from a human donor with chronic lymphocytic leukemia.

In its sample, this clone was seen a few times. This rearrangement joins TRBV6-5 to TRBJ1-2, with D uncertain. Germline CDR1 and CDR2: MNHEY and SVGAGI. With 2 bases removed from V and 9 bases from J, the gap between germline ends came to 19 bases. The CDR3 is 15 amino acids. CDR3 bases: TGTGCCAGCAGTTACCTGGCGGCCCGACGGGCTAGCTACACCTTC. Protein product: CASSYLAARRASYTF.

The rearrangement links TRBV9 to TRBJ2-1, with TRBD1 matching 9 bases. CDR1 is SGDLS and CDR2 is YYNGEE in the germline V gene. The CDR3 has 14 residues. The V gene end was trimmed by 7 bases and the J gene end by 7 bases; junction bases not matched to a gene: 9. CDR3 loop: CASSGTGRINEQFF. DNA for the CDR3: TGTGCCAGCTCCGGGACAGGGAGGATTAATGAGCAGTTCTTC.

The chain carries TRBV6-5 and TRBJ2-4, with D perhaps matching TRBD1 or TRBD2 (6 bases each). The V gene lost 7 bases and the J gene lost 0 bases, with 13 bases spanning the gap. The CDR3 is 15 residues long. Germline CDR1 MNHEY, CDR2 SVGAGI. The CDR3 protein is CASTEGGSAKNIQYF. The CDR3 DNA is TGTGCCAGCACCGAGGGGGGATCAGCCAAAAACATTCAGTACTTC.

The V call is TRBV9, the J call TRBJ2-7; TRBD1 or TRBD2 may be the D gene (5 bases each). The CDR3 has 14 amino acids. V dropped 3 bases and J dropped 4 bases, with 14 bases sitting between them. The germline V gene has CDR1 SGDLS and CDR2 YYNGEE. The CDR3 protein is CASSETGTGYEQYF. As DNA, the CDR3 is TGTGCCAGCAGCGAAACGGGGACCGGGTACGAGCAGTACTTC.

V gene TRBV10-1 combines with J gene TRBJ1-5; weak D call: TRBD1 (5 bases). The V gene's germline CDR1 is WNHNN and CDR2 SYGVQD (reference sequence). The CDR3 is 13 residues long. V lost 5 bases and J 5 bases, leaving 10 bases between the germline ends. CDR3 sequence (DNA): TGCGCCAGCAGTCCAACAGGTTATCAGCCCCAGCATTTT. Its translation is CASSPTGYQPQHF.

The chain joins TRBV7-8 to TRBJ1-2; 10 bases match TRBD1. CDR3 length: 14 residues. Germline CDR1 reads SGHVS; CDR2 reads FQNEAQ. V was pared by 4 bases and J by 9 bases, with 8 bases of the junction left unmatched. CDR3 protein: CASSSDRTGGSYTF. The DNA for the CDR3 is TGTGCCAGCAGCTCTGACAGGACAGGGGGAAGCTACACCTTC.

The sample holds a few counts of this clone. The sample contains more than one DNA sequence encoding this CDR3. The chain recombines TRBV29-1 with TRBJ2-3; D gene uncertain. V lost 0 bases and J lost 6, with 10 bases in between. Germline CDR1 SQVTM, CDR2 ANQGSEA. The CDR3 has 13 amino acids. In DNA form, the CDR3 reads TGCAGCGTTGAAGAGGGTTTGGGGGATACGCAGTATTTT. Translation gives CSVEEGLGDTQYF.

The chain employs TRBV13 and TRBJ1-1; maybe TRBD1 (6 bases). The CDR3 loop spans 15 amino acids. Germline V gene sequence: CDR1 PRHDT, CDR2 FYEKMQ (reference sequence). V lost 5 bases, J lost 4 bases, and 17 bases lay in between. The CDR3 nucleotides read TGTGCCAGCAGCGAAGGACAGAGGGCAGCCACTGAAGCTTTCTTT. Residues: CASSEGQRAATEAFF.

The chain joins TRBV29-1 to TRBJ2-3, with D hard to call. Trimming left V 1 base short and J 5 bases short, with 10 bases between. The CDR3 spans 13 residues. Germline lookup yields CDR1 SQVTM and CDR2 ANQGSEA. The CDR3 sequence is CSVEAKARDTQYF. CDR3 bases: TGCAGCGTTGAAGCGAAGGCGAGAGATACGCAGTATTTT.

V gene TRBV25-1 combines with J gene TRBJ2-7, with D possibly being TRBD2 (7 bases). Germline CDR1 reads MGHDK; CDR2 reads SYGVNS. Trimming took 2 bases from V and 3 from J, leaving 14 bases between them. The CDR3 has 15 amino acids. CDR3 sequence reads: CASSEAGRGDYEQYF. The CDR3 DNA sequence: TGTGCCAGCAGTGAAGCGGGGAGGGGGGACTACGAGCAGTACTTC.

The V gene is TRBV10-3, the J gene TRBJ2-3, with TRBD1 identical over 8 bases. V shed 8 bases, J shed 2 bases, and the junction held 3 bases outside the gene matches. From germline, CDR1 is ENHRY and CDR2 SYGVKD. This CDR3 spans 13 amino acids. CDR3: CAIGQGVTDTQYF. The DNA of the CDR3 is TGTGCCATCGGACAGGGCGTCACAGATACGCAGTATTTT.

The CDR3 nucleotides are TGCGCCAGCAGCTTTAGGACAGGGGGCGTGAACACTGAAGCTTTCTTT. Its translation is CASSFRTGGVNTEAFF. J is TRBJ1-1 and V is TRBV5-1, with 11 bases that match TRBD1. The CDR3 totals 16 residues. The trim removed 2 bases at V and 0 bases at J, leaving 3 bases unmatched. Germline V gives CDR1 SGHRS, CDR2 YFSETQ.

The rearrangement links TRBV5-6 to TRBJ2-1, with 9 bases fitting TRBD1. The length of the CDR3 is 16 residues. The trim removed 5 bases at V and 2 bases at J, leaving 8 bases unmatched. Germline V lookup: CDR1 SGHDT, CDR2 YYEEEE. CDR3 protein: CASRAPGQGPYNEQFF. The CDR3 coding sequence is TGTGCCAGCAGAGCTCCGGGACAGGGACCCTACAATGAGCAGTTCTTC. Variable domain in full (rest from reference TRBV5-6 and TRBJ2-1): DAGVTQSPTHLIKTRGQQVTLRCSPKSGHDTVSWYQQALGQGPQFIFQYYEEEERQRGNFPDRFSGHQFPNYSSELNVNALLLGDSALYLCASRAPGQGPYNEQFFGPGTRLTVL.

This clone was seen a few times. This chain connects TRBV5-1 to TRBJ1-2, with D possibly being TRBD1 (6 bases). Germline assignment: CDR1 SGHRS and CDR2 YFSETQ. The CDR3 is 15 residues long. Trimming took off 0 bases at V and 3 bases at J, with 12 bases between the two ends. For the CDR3, the DNA is TGCGCCAGCAGCTTGGTACTGGGGGCAGACTATGGCTACACCTTC. Protein sequence: CASSLVLGADYGYTF.

This chain uses TRBV27 with TRBJ2-5; D is perhaps TRBD2 (6 bases). Germline CDR1 is MNHEY and CDR2 is SMNVEV (reference sequence). Between the trimmed V and J ends, which lost 2 bases and 5 bases, there was a span of 9 bases. The CDR3 length is 13 residues. The CDR3 sequence is CASSLQEGETQYF. Written as DNA, the CDR3 is TGTGCCAGCAGTTTACAGGAGGGGGAGACCCAGTACTTC.

V usage is TRBV27 and J usage is TRBJ1-1; 11 nucleotides agree with TRBD1. Germline assignment: CDR1 MNHEY and CDR2 SMNVEV (reference sequence). The CDR3 has 15 residues. V was clipped by 5 bases and J by 1 base; unmatched bases: 3. The CDR3 bases are TGTGCCAGCAGTGAGGACAGGGGGCGGAACACTGAAGCTTTCTTT. It translates to CASSEDRGRNTEAFF.

This clone was recorded a few times. V gene TRBV28 combines with J gene TRBJ2-7; the D gene is possibly TRBD2 (6 bases). The V gene's germline CDR1 is MDHEN and CDR2 SYDVKM. The CDR3 consists of 14 residues. V was cut by 4 bases and J by 0 bases, with 10 bases left in between. CDR3 DNA sequence: TGTGCCAGCAGTTCTGCGGGGCCCTCCTACGAGCAGTACTTC. This translates into CASSSAGPSYEQYF.

This rearrangement joins TRBV5-6 to TRBJ2-4; 9 bases are a match to TRBD1. Looked up from germline, CDR1 is SGHDT and CDR2 is YYEEEE. There are 17 residues in the CDR3. J gave up 4 bases and V 4 bases, and 12 bases lay outside the gene matches. CDR3 in amino acids: CASSSPGTGRGKNIQYF. The DNA for the CDR3 is TGTGCCAGCAGCAGCCCCGGGACAGGGCGGGGAAAAAACATTCAGTACTTC.

The table lists this clone with a few counts. This chain joins TRBV2 and TRBJ2-7, with 8 bases identical to TRBD1. Germline V lookup: CDR1 SNHLY, CDR2 FYNNEI. The ends lost 4 bases at V and 3 bases at J; junction bases unmatched: 2. The CDR3 loop spans 13 amino acids. CDR3 protein: CASSGQGNYEQYF. The DNA for the CDR3 is TGTGCCAGCAGTGGACAGGGGAACTACGAGCAGTACTTC.

There are a few counts of this clone. The genes are TRBV7-9 and TRBJ1-3; D remains unclear. Germline V CDR1 and CDR2: SEHNR, FQNEAQ (reference sequence). Trimming pared 5 bases from V and 0 bases from J, leaving 11 bases between. CDR3 length: 15 residues. In DNA form, the CDR3 reads TGTGCCAGCAGCCCCCGGACCGACTCTGGAAACACCATATATTTT. As protein: CASSPRTDSGNTIYF. The whole variable domain, remainder taken from reference TRBV7-9 and TRBJ1-3, is DTGVSQNPRHKITKRGQNVTFRCDPISEHNRLYWYRQTLGQGPEFLTYFQNEAQLEKSRLLSDRFSAERPKGSFSTLEIQRTEQGDSAMYLCASSPRTDSGNTIYFGEGSWLTVV.

This sequence joins TRBV7-3 and TRBJ2-2; TRBD1 is a possible D gene (5 bases). The CDR3 contains 17 residues. Germline V gene lookup returns CDR1 SGHTA and CDR2 FQGTGA. V was clipped by 1 base and J by 0 bases, with 12 bases between them. The chain's CDR3 is CASSLNGKGANTGELFF. CDR3 coding DNA: TGTGCCAGCAGCTTAAACGGTAAAGGGGCGAACACCGGGGAGCTGTTTTTT.

The genes are TRBV18 and TRBJ1-4; D call uncertain. CDR3 size: 14 residues. Germline V gene lookup returns CDR1 KGHSH and CDR2 LQKENI. With 2 bases removed from V and 8 bases from J, the gap between germline ends came to 12 bases. CDR3 loop: CASSPMGKEEKLFF. The CDR3 nucleotides are TGTGCCAGCTCACCAATGGGGAAGGAAGAAAAACTGTTTTTT.

This chain links TRBV2 with TRBJ1-4; TRBD1 matches 7 bases. The CDR3 spans 14 residues. V trimming: 4 bases; J trimming: 5 bases; junction bases outside the gene matches: 4. Germline loops: CDR1 SNHLY, CDR2 FYNNEI. CDR3 in amino acids: CASSVDRVNEKLFF. CDR3 in DNA: TGTGCCAGCAGTGTAGACAGGGTCAATGAAAAACTGTTTTTT.

The V and J genes are TRBV5-1 and TRBJ1-4, with TRBD1 matching 7 bases. Germline values: CDR1 SGHRS, CDR2 YFSETQ. J gave up 8 bases and V 3 bases, and 13 bases lay outside the gene matches. This CDR3 has 16 residues. The CDR3 region has the DNA TGCGCCAGCAGCTACCGGGACAGCTGGGGGAGCGAAAAACTGTTTTTT. Amino acids: CASSYRDSWGSEKLFF. The complete variable domain, with remaining parts taken from reference TRBV5-1 and TRBJ1-4, reads KAGVTQTPRYLIKTRGQQVTLSCSPISGHRSVSWYQQTPGQGLQFLFEYFSETQRNKGNFPGRFSGRQFSNSRSEMNVSTLELGDSALYLCASSYRDSWGSEKLFFGSGTQLSVL.

The V and J genes are TRBV21-1 and TRBJ2-5; the D segment call TRBD1 is taken from the table without a DNA check. TRBV21-1 is noted as a pseudogene. CDR3 length: 13 residues. CDR3 DNA sequence: TGTGCCAGCAGAGGACATTCTCAAGAGACCCAGTACTTC. Translation: CASRGHSQETQYF.